Following are 26 T cell receptor beta chains from one sample sequenced in a study of human T cells and chemical hapten exposure. Time point of the sample: pre-sensitization, week 0. Described treatment: therapeutic diphenylcyclopropenone sensitization with weekly scalp DPC. Via MiXCR, TCRdb re-called the RACE reads, giving one row per CDR3 protein. Here the sample spans more than 300,000 distinct CDR3 sequences, 4.5% to 5.5% being singletons. The material sequenced was whole blood, taken in connection with sensitization to the hapten diphenylcyclopropenone (DPC). Every receptor here comes from a woman in her forties or fifties with alopecia areata. Some clones in this sample may be carry-over from other donors' samples.

The sample holds many counts of this clonotype. This chain links TRBV7-2 with TRBJ1-6; weak D call: TRBD1 (6 bases). The V gene's germline CDR1 is SGHTA and CDR2 FQGNSA. Trimming left V 3 bases short and J 11 bases short, with 20 bases between. The CDR3 has 16 residues. CDR3 in amino acids: CASSLSPGTRGAPLHF. The CDR3 DNA reads TGTGCCAGCAGCTTGAGTCCCGGGACAAGGGGCGCACCCCTCCACTTT. Full variable domain (remainder filled in from reference TRBV7-2 and TRBJ1-6): GAGVSQSPSNKVTEKGKDVELRCDPISGHTALYWYRQSLGQGLEFLIYFQGNSAPDKSGLPSDRFSAERTGGSVSTLTIQRTQQEDSAVYLCASSLSPGTRGAPLHFGNGTRLTVT.

Many counts were recorded for this clonotype. The J gene is TRBJ2-3, the V gene TRBV6-6, with D perhaps TRBD1 (6 bases). Germline V gene lookup returns CDR1 MNHNY and CDR2 SVGAGI (reference sequence). V dropped 7 bases and J dropped 4 bases, with 18 bases sitting between them. CDR3 size: 15 residues. CDR3 bases: TGTGCCAGCACCGTTACTTGGTCAGGGGCAGATACGCAGTATTTT. This encodes CASTVTWSGADTQYF.

In its sample, this clonotype was seen a few times. This chain joins TRBV20-1 and TRBJ1-5; no reliable D call. V was trimmed by 6 bases and J by 0 bases, leaving 9 bases between them. CDR3 length: 13 amino acids. Germline V gives CDR1 DFQATT, CDR2 SNEGSKA (reference sequence). The CDR3 reads CSAAELSNQPQHF. The CDR3, as DNA: TGCAGTGCAGCCGAACTTAGCAATCAGCCCCAGCATTTT.

At least ten counts were recorded for this clonotype. The genes are TRBV18 and TRBJ1-5; D is unclear. Germline V gene data show CDR1 as KGHSH and CDR2 as LQKENI. This CDR3 has 12 residues. The ends were cut back, 8 bases at V and 1 base at J, with 6 bases in the middle. The CDR3 spells CASSDSNQPQHF. The CDR3 nucleotides are TGTGCCAGCAGCGACAGCAATCAGCCCCAGCATTTT.

This clonotype was counted at least ten times. This chain links TRBV27 with TRBJ2-5; D is uncertain. V was pared by 4 bases and J by 5 bases, with 14 bases between. CDR3 size: 14 residues. In germline, CDR1 is MNHEY, CDR2 SMNVEV (reference sequence). CDR3 region: CASSSLERLETQYF. Here the CDR3 DNA reads TGTGCCAGCAGTTCCTTGGAAAGATTGGAGACCCAGTACTTC.

A word on this clonotype: An end of the junction differs from the germline gene, which may be a read error. The rearrangement uses TRBV7-9 and TRBJ2-1; D might be TRBD1 (5 bases). The CDR3 runs to 12 residues. Germline V gives CDR1 SEHNR, CDR2 FQNEAQ (reference sequence). CDR3 bases: TGTGCCAGCAGCCCTGCAGGGAATGAGCTGTTCTTC. Amino acid sequence: CASSPAGNELFF. Together with reference TRBV7-9 and TRBJ2-1, the CDR3 gives the full variable domain: DTGVSQNPRHKITKRGQNVTFRCDPISEHNRLYWYRQTLGQGPEFLTYFQNEAQLEKSRLLSDRFSAERPKGSFSTLEIQRTEQGDSAMYLCASSPAGNELFFGPGTRLTVL.

This clonotype was seen many times. The CDR3 spells CASSTSGRGENIQYF. CDR3 bases: TGTGCCAGCAGTACTAGCGGGAGGGGGGAAAACATTCAGTACTTC. V usage is TRBV12-3 or TRBV12-4 and J usage is TRBJ2-4, with 13 bases fitting TRBD2. CDR3 length equals 15 residues. With 5 bases clipped from V and 5 bases from J, the junction kept 3 bases outside the gene matches.

This clonotype was counted many times. The J gene is TRBJ2-1, the V gene TRBV11-2; D possibly corresponds to TRBD2 (6 bases). This CDR3 is 16 amino acids long. The ends were cut back, 3 bases at V and 0 bases at J, with 12 bases in the middle. The germline V gene has CDR1 SGHAT and CDR2 FQNNGV. The CDR3 protein is CASSFRGDHSYNEQFF. DNA for the CDR3: TGTGCCAGCAGCTTTCGCGGGGACCACTCCTACAATGAGCAGTTCTTC.

This clonotype came up a few times. J is TRBJ1-2 and V is TRBV6-5, with TRBD1 matching over 7 bases. CDR1 MNHEY and CDR2 SVGAGI come from the germline V gene. The CDR3 runs 15 residues. The trim removed 0 bases at V and 6 bases at J, leaving 7 bases unmatched. In DNA, the CDR3 is TGTGCCAGCAGTTACTCGAGACAGGGCTGGGATGGCTACACCTTC. Residues: CASSYSRQGWDGYTF.

The V call is TRBV6-5, the J call TRBJ2-7; D assignment may be TRBD1 or TRBD2 (5 bases each). The CDR3 runs 15 residues. Germline V gene data show CDR1 as MNHEY and CDR2 as SVGAGI. The germline V and J ends were trimmed by 4 bases and 0 bases, with 13 bases remaining between them. The DNA for the CDR3 is TGTGCCAGCAGTTGGCAGGCAGGGAGCTCCTACGAGCAGTACTTC. Protein sequence: CASSWQAGSSYEQYF.

This clonotype came up a few times. V and J are TRBV28 and TRBJ1-5; no firm D call. V was clipped by 5 bases and J by 11 bases, with 13 bases between them. Germline CDR1 and CDR2: MDHEN and SYDVKM. This CDR3 is built from 12 residues. CDR3 amino acids: CASSGRTSTQHF. As DNA, the CDR3 is TGTGCCAGCAGTGGGAGGACCAGCACCCAGCATTTT.

There are a few counts of this clonotype. The rearrangement joins TRBV24-1 to TRBJ2-1, with no clear D. The CDR3 runs 11 residues. The germline gives CDR1 KGHDR, CDR2 SFDVKD. The germline V and J ends were trimmed by 5 bases and 8 bases, with 6 bases remaining between them. CDR3 coding DNA: TGTGCCACCAGTGTTAGGGATGAGCAGTTCTTC. Protein sequence: CATSVRDEQFF.

This clonotype was seen repeatedly, ten times or more. The CDR3: CASSLEDRAKNIQYF. Written as DNA, the CDR3 is TGTGCCAGCAGCTTAGAGGACAGGGCCAAAAACATTCAGTACTTC. The rearrangement joins TRBV7-2 to TRBJ2-4; 7 nucleotides align to TRBD1. The length of the CDR3 is 15 residues. Germline CDR1 SGHTA, CDR2 FQGNSA. The junction had 1 base not matched to a gene; V was cut back by 1 base and J by 1 base.

In its sample, this clonotype was seen a few times. V gene TRBV5-1 combines with J gene TRBJ2-7, with TRBD1 identical over 10 bases. The germline CDR1 and CDR2 sequences are SGHRS and YFSETQ. The CDR3 is made up of 15 amino acids. V lost 0 bases and J lost 3; bases outside the gene matches: 3. The CDR3 is CASSLEGQGYYEQYF. DNA for the CDR3: TGCGCCAGCAGCTTGGAGGGACAGGGGTACTACGAGCAGTACTTC. The full variable domain, completed using reference TRBV5-1 and TRBJ2-7, is KAGVTQTPRYLIKTRGQQVTLSCSPISGHRSVSWYQQTPGQGLQFLFEYFSETQRNKGNFPGRFSGRQFSNSRSEMNVSTLELGDSALYLCASSLEGQGYYEQYFGPGTRLTVT.

This clonotype was seen ten or more times. The rearrangement uses TRBV7-6 and TRBJ2-4; 13 positions match TRBD2. This CDR3 has 21 residues. V trimming: 2 bases; J trimming: 0 bases; junction bases outside the gene matches: 13. Germline loops: CDR1 SGHVS, CDR2 FNYEAQ. CDR3 in DNA: TGTGCCAGCAGCTTAAAATCCCCGACTAGCGGGGGGCCCCGAGCCAAAAACATTCAGTACTTC. It codes for CASSLKSPTSGGPRAKNIQYF.

This clonotype was seen many times. The genes are TRBV25-1 and TRBJ1-3; D is ambiguous. This CDR3 has 16 residues. Trimming took off 6 bases at V and 0 bases at J, with 15 bases between the two ends. Germline lookup yields CDR1 MGHDK and CDR2 SYGVNS. In DNA, the CDR3 is TGTGCCAGCAGAGGTCACACCAAAACCTCTGGAAACACCATATATTTT. Its protein is CASRGHTKTSGNTIYF.

The rearrangement joins TRBV6-5 to TRBJ1-1; 12 nucleotides align to TRBD1. This CDR3 contains 14 residues. Losses at the gene ends were 4 bases for V and 11 bases for J; bases not matched to a gene: 8. Per the germline V gene, CDR1 is MNHEY and CDR2 is SVGAGI. As DNA, the CDR3 is TGTGCCAGCAGTTCCGGGACAGGGGGCTTCACGGCTTTCTTT. Translation gives CASSSGTGGFTAFF.

This clonotype was seen a few times. V is TRBV6-6 and J is TRBJ1-6, with 7 nucleotides matching TRBD1. Germline V gene data show CDR1 as MNHNY and CDR2 as SVGAGI (reference sequence). Losses at the gene ends were 7 bases for V and 8 bases for J; bases not matched to a gene: 8. This CDR3 region has 14 residues. The CDR3 region is CASTLQGSHSPLHF. DNA of the CDR3: TGTGCCAGCACTCTACAGGGGAGTCATTCACCCCTCCACTTT.

This clonotype was found many times. V gene TRBV2 combines with J gene TRBJ2-2; D is perhaps TRBD1 (5 bases). Trimming cost V 6 bases and J 2 bases, with 16 bases left between them. Looked up from germline, CDR1 is SNHLY and CDR2 is FYNNEI. This CDR3 comprises 16 residues. This chain's CDR3 is CASSPTRVSNTGELFF. CDR3 nucleotides: TGTGCCAGCAGCCCGACCAGGGTATCTAACACCGGGGAGCTGTTTTTT.

V gene TRBV7-2 combines with J gene TRBJ2-1, with TRBD2 matching 8 bases. Germline CDR1 is SGHTA and CDR2 is FQGNSA. Losses at the gene ends were 5 bases for V and 3 bases for J; bases not matched to a gene: 6. The CDR3 sequence is 15 residues long. The CDR3 protein is CASSPGGPRYNEQFF. CDR3 in DNA: TGTGCCAGCAGCCCGGGGGGGCCCCGCTACAATGAGCAGTTCTTC. Full variable domain (missing parts from reference TRBV7-2 and TRBJ2-1): GAGVSQSPSNKVTEKGKDVELRCDPISGHTALYWYRQSLGQGLEFLIYFQGNSAPDKSGLPSDRFSAERTGGSVSTLTIQRTQQEDSAVYLCASSPGGPRYNEQFFGPGTRLTVL.

Only a few counts were recorded for this clonotype. This chain links TRBV20-1 with TRBJ2-1; D gene ambiguous. The CDR3 consists of 12 residues. Trimming stripped 5 bases from V and 6 bases from J, with 11 bases between. Germline V gene lookup returns CDR1 DFQATT and CDR2 SNEGSKA (reference sequence). This chain's CDR3 is CSARTAVNEQFF. For the CDR3, the DNA is TGCAGTGCTCGCACTGCCGTCAATGAGCAGTTCTTC.

This clonotype was found many times. The rearrangement links TRBV7-2 to TRBJ2-3; the D is unclear. With 1 base removed from V and 5 bases from J, the gap between germline ends came to 10 bases. From germline, CDR1 is SGHTA and CDR2 FQGNSA. The CDR3 extends over 14 amino acids. The CDR3 DNA sequence: TGTGCCAGCAGCTTAGAGCTGCGCGGAGATACGCAGTATTTT. Amino acids: CASSLELRGDTQYF.

This clonotype was recorded at least ten times. The chain carries TRBV3-1 and TRBJ2-3; D is undetermined. Trimming took off 4 bases at V and 2 bases at J, with 4 bases between the two ends. Germline V gene sequence: CDR1 LGHDT, CDR2 YNNKEL (reference sequence). This CDR3 spans 12 amino acids. This CDR3 reads CASSRFTDTQYF. The CDR3 DNA follows: TGTGCCAGCAGCCGCTTCACAGATACGCAGTATTTT.

There are a few counts of this clonotype. V and J are TRBV7-9 and TRBJ2-6, with 8 bases matching TRBD1. J gave up 0 bases and V 1 base, and 5 bases lay outside the gene matches. Per the germline V gene, CDR1 is SEHNR and CDR2 is FQNEAQ (reference sequence). This CDR3 is built from 18 residues. The CDR3 sequence: CASSLGGQAFSGANVLTF. The CDR3 DNA follows: TGTGCCAGCAGCTTAGGGGGACAGGCGTTCTCTGGGGCCAACGTCCTGACTTTC.

This clonotype has just a few counts. The rearrangement links TRBV6-2 or TRBV6-3 to TRBJ1-5; no definite D call. This CDR3 has 13 residues. The germline CDR1 and CDR2 sequences are MNHEY and SVGEGT. V lost 2 bases and J lost 7, with 9 bases in between. CDR3 nucleotide sequence: TGTGCCAGCAGTTACCAGTACCCCCAGCCCCAGCATTTT. Translated: CASSYQYPQPQHF.

This chain connects TRBV7-2 to TRBJ2-1; 7 nucleotides match TRBD2. CDR1 and CDR2 (germline): SGHTA, FQGNSA. V lost 0 bases to trimming and J lost 8 bases; unmatched junction nucleotides: 4. The CDR3 spans 14 residues. This CDR3 reads CASSLAGGSYEQFF. CDR3 DNA sequence: TGTGCCAGCAGCTTAGCGGGCGGGAGCTATGAGCAGTTCTTC. The entire variable domain, with the rest obtained from reference TRBV7-2 and TRBJ2-1, is as follows: GAGVSQSPSNKVTEKGKDVELRCDPISGHTALYWYRQSLGQGLEFLIYFQGNSAPDKSGLPSDRFSAERTGGSVSTLTIQRTQQEDSAVYLCASSLAGGSYEQFFGPGTRLTVL.